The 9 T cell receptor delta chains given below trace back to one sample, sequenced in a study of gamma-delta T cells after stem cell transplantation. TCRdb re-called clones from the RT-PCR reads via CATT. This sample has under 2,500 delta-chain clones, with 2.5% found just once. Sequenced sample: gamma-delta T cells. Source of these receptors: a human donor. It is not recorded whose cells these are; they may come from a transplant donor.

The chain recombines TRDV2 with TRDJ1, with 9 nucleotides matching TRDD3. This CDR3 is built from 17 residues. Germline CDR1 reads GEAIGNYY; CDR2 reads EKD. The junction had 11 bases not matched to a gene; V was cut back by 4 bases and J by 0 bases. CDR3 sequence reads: CACDSVLGDLYTDKLIF. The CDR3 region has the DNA TGTGCCTGTGATAGCGTACTGGGGGACCTGTACACCGATAAACTCATCTTT.

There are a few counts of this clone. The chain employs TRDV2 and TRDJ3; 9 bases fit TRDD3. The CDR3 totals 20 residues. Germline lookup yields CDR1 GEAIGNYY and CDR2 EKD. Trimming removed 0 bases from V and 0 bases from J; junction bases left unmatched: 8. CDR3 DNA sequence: TGTGCCTGTGACACCGTCCTGGGGGATCGCAGCTCCTGGGACACCCGACAGATGTTTTTC. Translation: CACDTVLGDRSSWDTRQMFF.

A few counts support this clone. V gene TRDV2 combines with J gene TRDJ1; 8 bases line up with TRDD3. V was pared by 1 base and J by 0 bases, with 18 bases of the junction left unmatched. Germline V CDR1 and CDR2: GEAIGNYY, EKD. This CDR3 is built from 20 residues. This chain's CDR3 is CACDTADTGGPSRDTDKLIF. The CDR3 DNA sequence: TGTGCCTGTGACACGGCGGATACTGGGGGGCCCTCCCGGGACACCGATAAACTCATCTTT.

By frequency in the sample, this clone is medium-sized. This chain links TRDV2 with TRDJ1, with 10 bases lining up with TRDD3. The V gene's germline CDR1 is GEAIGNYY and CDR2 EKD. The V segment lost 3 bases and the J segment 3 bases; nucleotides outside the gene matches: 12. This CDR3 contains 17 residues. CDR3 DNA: TGTGCCTGTGACCCTTTATCGGGGGATACGCGCGCCGATAAACTCATCTTT. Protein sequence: CACDPLSGDTRADKLIF.

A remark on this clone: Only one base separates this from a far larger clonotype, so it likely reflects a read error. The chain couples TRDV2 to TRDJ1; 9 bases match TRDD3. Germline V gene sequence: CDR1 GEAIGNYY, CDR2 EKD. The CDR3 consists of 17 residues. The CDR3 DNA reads TGTGCCTGTGACCCCGTACTGGGGGACCCTAACACCGATAAACCCATCTTT. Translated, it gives CACDPVLGDPNTDKPIF.

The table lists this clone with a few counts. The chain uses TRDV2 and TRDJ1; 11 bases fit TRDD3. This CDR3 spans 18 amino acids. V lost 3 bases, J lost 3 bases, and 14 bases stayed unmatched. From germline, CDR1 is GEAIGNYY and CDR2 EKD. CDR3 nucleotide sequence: TGTGCCTGTGACCAGACTACGTCTGGGGGATACAACCCCGATAAACTCATCTTT. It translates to CACDQTTSGGYNPDKLIF.

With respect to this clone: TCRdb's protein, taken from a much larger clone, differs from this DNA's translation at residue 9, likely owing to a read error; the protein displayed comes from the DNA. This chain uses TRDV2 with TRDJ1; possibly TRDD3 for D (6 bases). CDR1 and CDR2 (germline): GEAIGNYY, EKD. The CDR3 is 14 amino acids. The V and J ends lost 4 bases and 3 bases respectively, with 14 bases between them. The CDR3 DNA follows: TGTGCCTGTGAAACCGTGGGGATCGCCGATAAACTCATCTTT. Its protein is CACETVGIADKLIF.

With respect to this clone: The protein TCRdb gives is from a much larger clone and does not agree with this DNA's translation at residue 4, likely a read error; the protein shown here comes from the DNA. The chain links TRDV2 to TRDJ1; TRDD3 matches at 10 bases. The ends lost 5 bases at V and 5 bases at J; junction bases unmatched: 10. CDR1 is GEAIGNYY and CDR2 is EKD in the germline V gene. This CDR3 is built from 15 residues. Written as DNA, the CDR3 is TGTGCCTGTGGCACGCTGGGGGATAAGTCAGATAAACTCATCTTT. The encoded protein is CACGTLGDKSDKLIF.

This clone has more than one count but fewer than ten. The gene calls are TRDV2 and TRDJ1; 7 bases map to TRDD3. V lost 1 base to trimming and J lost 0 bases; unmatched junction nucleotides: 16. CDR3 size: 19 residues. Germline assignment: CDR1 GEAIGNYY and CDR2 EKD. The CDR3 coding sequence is TGTGCCTGTGACACTCTACCCGGGACTGGGGAACCCTACACCGATAAACTCATCTTT. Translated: CACDTLPGTGEPYTDKLIF.